This T cell receptor (beta chain) was observed in a study of CD4 and CD8 cells across lung adenocarcinoma regions. TCRdb reprocessed the PCR reads with MiXCR, giving one entry per CDR3 protein. Of 9,500 to 13,000 distinct CDR3 sequences in the sample, under 50% were seen once. The length of the CDR3 is 15 residues. Germline V CDR1 and CDR2: MGHRA, YSYEKL. The V end lost 4 bases, the J end lost 11 bases, and 18 bases lay between the germline ends. Localized lung adenocarcinoma, a non-small cell lung cancer, affected the donors. J is TRBJ1-6 and V is TRBV4-1, with a weak D call TRBD1 (6 bases). The sample consisted of CD8+ T cells from the margin of a lung tumor. This TCR came from a male donor with lung adenocarcinoma. The CD4 and CD8 labels of this study may be unreliable. CDR3 DNA sequence: TGCGCCAGCAGCCTAAATTCTGGGACAACCACACCCCTCCACTTT. Translation gives CASSLNSGTTTPLHF.